Listed below are T cell receptor beta chains from one sample, sequenced in a study of T cells expressing NK-cell markers. TCRdb reanalyzed the 5' RACE reads and collapses them to one entry per CDR3 protein, without DNA. In total, the table holds around 260,000 distinct CDR3 sequences. The sample comprised blood T cells: a sorted CD56 or NKG2C T cell subset, CD4+ or CD8+ T cells, or bulk PBMC T cells (not recorded which). The receptors originated from a woman between 18 and 70 years old in good health. The CDR3 runs from the conserved cysteine through the conserved F or W. Each record gives: J gene, V gene, CDR3 protein.

TRBJ1-2 TRBV20-1 CSAREDRAYGYTF
TRBJ2-3 TRBV20-1 CSAIIGQGRGTDTQYF
TRBJ2-7 TRBV12-3/TRBV12-4 CASSLIYEQYF
TRBJ1-4 TRBV25-1 CASRGRWGTTNEKLFF
TRBJ1-4 TRBV29-1 CSVTKQGPNEKLFF
TRBJ2-7 TRBV7-2 CASSLARESYEQYF
TRBJ2-3 TRBV7-3 CASSSRGSLTDTQYF
TRBJ2-2 TRBV9 CASSVGIEPRTGELFF
TRBJ1-1 TRBV28 CASNYYMNTEAFF
TRBJ2-5 TRBV7-3 CASSPGPIQETQYF
TRBJ2-3 TRBV29-1 CSVERHTISTDTQYF
TRBJ2-3 TRBV7-2 CASSLPTGGSDTQYF
TRBJ1-2 TRBV7-9 CASSLEATVNGYTF
TRBJ2-7 TRBV7-2 CASSLDRRAYEQYF
TRBJ2-2 TRBV19 CASSHYTGELFF
TRBJ1-5 TRBV7-2 CASSFWGRGENQPQHF
TRBJ2-5 TRBV10-1 CASSIRMGGQETQYF
TRBJ2-1 TRBV2 CATRFYNEQFF
TRBJ2-1 TRBV14 CASSQEAGVRGEQFF
TRBJ2-7 TRBV5-1 CASSLVGEQYEQYF
TRBJ1-5 TRBV30 CAWGGDQPQHF
TRBJ1-6 TRBV30 CAWREIQNLISPLHF
TRBJ2-5 TRBV5-4 CASSGDRGETQYF
TRBJ1-1 TRBV6-5 CASSYSAQMNTEAFF
TRBJ1-2 TRBV4-3 CASSQEPRGNYGYTF
TRBJ2-1 TRBV5-1 CASTFLRGGSYNEQFF
TRBJ2-5 TRBV6-1 CASQVETSLGTQYF